These T cell receptor beta chains were read from a single sample in a study of early T cells in non-severe SARS-CoV-2 infection. TCRdb recomputed calls from the 5' RACE reads with MiXCR, one row per CDR3 protein. The sample holds 70,000 to 85,000 distinct CDR3 sequences, 9% to 15% seen once. The sequencing here drew on whole blood, taken at baseline. All receptors derive from an adult who was a healthcare worker with PCR-confirmed SARS-CoV-2 infection or an uninfected control (not recorded which). The donor label of this sample is uncertain. The conserved cysteine and the conserved F or W are not part of the CDR3 here.

V gene	CDR3 protein
TRBV11-2	ASSSRVGQSNNEQF
TRBV18	ASSPQGNTEAF
TRBV7-2	ASSSAGGPSYEQY
TRBV12-3/TRBV12-4	ASSLAETQY
TRBV12-3/TRBV12-4	ASSLGGEGYEQY
TRBV7-6	ASSLKTSGTASYEQY
TRBV20-1	SARVSSAGRNEKLF
TRBV11-3	ASSPLGLNTEAF
TRBV7-2	ASSLDPEVYGYT
TRBV6-2/TRBV6-3	ASSSPTDRNYGYT
TRBV5-5	ASSWRLAGETGELF
TRBV2	ASSEPGDVYGYT
TRBV7-9	ASSLLKGPQETQY
TRBV9	ASSVDGTAYNEQF
TRBV7-2	ASSLIALEQY
TRBV12-3/TRBV12-4	ASSFQPTGELF
TRBV29-1	SVSRTGNYGYT
TRBV2	ASSTDNGDYGYT
TRBV3-1	ASSQGVLVSDTQY
TRBV5-1	ASSREATGELF
TRBV12-3/TRBV12-4	ASSLESRGGSNQPQH
TRBV7-3	ASSLMSGRSTDTQY
TRBV4-3	ASSQDRSGGYQETQY
TRBV10-3	AVGQGNTEAF
TRBV7-2	ASRPGTAGELF
TRBV18	ASSPPSETQY
TRBV21-1	ASSKARGTGAQSSNEKLF
TRBV18	ASSALSGSKYEQF
TRBV6-1	ASSGRTSGTSTDTQY
TRBV10-3	AIKGAGGLYEQY
TRBV5-1	ASSWAPQGGEETQY
TRBV29-1	SVELLDSQETQY
TRBV6-2/TRBV6-3	ASSRPTGELF
TRBV6-2/TRBV6-3	ASRLMMDTEAF
TRBV4-1	ASSQSRSWGTDTQY
TRBV7-2	ASSFPGLGINEQF
TRBV27	ASRKDSNYGYT
TRBV18	ASSRTGPAADTQY
TRBV11-2	ASSGLQALAARNTGELF
TRBV20-1	SARTTGADTEAF
TRBV6-5	ASSYVAGNEQY
TRBV18	ASSPGAETQY
TRBV25-1	ASSVGPSNTEAF
TRBV5-4	GSSAGQPNSNQPQH
TRBV5-4	ASSLGLAGATDTQY
TRBV27	ATARALKNIQY
TRBV28	ASSLNRLETQY
TRBV20-1	STNSGVEETQY
TRBV15	ATSRDGQLNSPLH
TRBV27	ASSLEGGSTIY
TRBV20-1	SAGWMNTEAF
TRBV5-1	ASSPTGTNSGANVLT
TRBV11-2	ASSLTGGEDTQY
TRBV13	ASSFRRPGLPYEQY